This is a list of T cell receptor beta chains from one sample in a study of T cells in localized non-small cell lung cancer. Some clones are missing from TCRdb's copy, which holds only in-frame ones; the method was immunoSEQ multiplex PCR. The sample lists roughly 29,000 clones, about 80% seen once, with approximately 5.3% in the top ten. The sample here was peripheral blood mononuclear cells, taken before any cancer treatment. Receptors originate from a man aged 40 to 70 with stage III lung adenocarcinoma. Each CDR3 is given with its conserved first and last residue. Fields, in order: D gene, clone size, J gene, V gene, CDR3 DNA, CDR3 protein. A D gene is named only where the DNA matches it firmly. Size values are once, few and many counts, or a class for expanded clones, and some rows have none.

>NA|NA|TRBJ2-3|TRBV5-3
TGTGCCAGAAGCTTGGGTGCAGGGGCTCTTTGGCAGTATTTT
CARSLGAGALWQYF
>NA|few|TRBJ1-1|TRBV5-1
TGCGCCAGCAGCTTAGGTGCGTCCGGTACCACTGAAGCTTTCTTT
CASSLGASGTTEAFF
>NA|NA|TRBJ1-6|TRBV5-1
TGCGCCAGCAGCTTGGGGGGGGAAAATTCACCCCTCCACTTT
CASSLGGENSPLHF
>TRBD2|NA|TRBJ2-3|TRBV27
TGTGCCAGCAATTCCCCCGGGCGGGGGGCAGATACGCAGTATTTT
CASNSPGRGADTQYF
>TRBD1|NA|TRBJ2-2|TRBV19
TGTGCCAGTATCCCTACAGGGGGCGTTCTGGGTACCGGGGAGCTGTTTTTT
CASIPTGGVLGTGELFF
>TRBD1|NA|TRBJ1-5|TRBV30
TGTGCCTGGAGCCCCAAGGGGGCAGGCAATCAGCCCCAGCATTTT
CAWSPKGAGNQPQHF
>NA|medium-sized|TRBJ2-7|TRBV28
TGTGCCAGCACTCTACCAAGCTCCTACGAGCAGTACTTC
CASTLPSSYEQYF
>NA|NA|TRBJ1-5|TRBV7-9
TGTGCCAGCAGCTTGGACGGACAGCCCCAGCATTTT
CASSLDGQPQHF
>NA|NA|TRBJ2-2|TRBV13
TGTGCCAGCAGAGCGCCGGGCACCGGGGAGCTGTTTTTT
CASRAPGTGELFF
>NA|few|TRBJ2-7|TRBV10-1
TGCGCCAGCAGTGATAGGAAGGACGAGCAGTACTTC
CASSDRKDEQYF
>NA|few|TRBJ1-1|TRBV7-9
TGTGCCAGCAGCTTTACGGGGGACACTGAAGCTTTCTTT
CASSFTGDTEAFF
>NA|NA|TRBJ1-5|TRBV18
TGTGCCAGCTCACCAGAAAGGGGGAATAATCAGCCCCAGCATTTT
CASSPERGNNQPQHF
>NA|NA|TRBJ1-1|TRBV5-6
TGTGCCAGCAGACTTGGAGGGGTTGGAACTGAAGCTTTCTTT
CASRLGGVGTEAFF
>NA|NA|TRBJ2-7|TRBV9
TGTGCCAGCAGCGGCCTCGGCGGCGAGCAGTACTTC
CASSGLGGEQYF
>TRBD1|NA|TRBJ1-5|TRBV18
TGTGCCAGCTCACAGACAGGGGTCGGACCCCAGCATTTT
CASSQTGVGPQHF
>NA|NA|TRBJ2-1|TRBV27
TGTGCCAGCAGACAAATTAGCTCCTACAATGAGCAGTTCTTC
CASRQISSYNEQFF
>NA|NA|TRBJ2-1|TRBV29-1
TGCAGCGTTGAAGGGACGGCCCGGGGGTTCTTC
CSVEGTARGFF
>TRBD1|few|TRBJ2-2|TRBV6-6
TGTGCCAGCAGTTACCGACAGGGGAACACCGGGGAGCTGTTTTTT
CASSYRQGNTGELFF
>TRBD1|NA|TRBJ2-1|TRBV5-1
TGCGCCAGCAGCTTGGCCGGACAGGGAGATGAGCAGTTCTTC
CASSLAGQGDEQFF
>NA|NA|TRBJ2-1|TRBV29-1
TGCAGCGTCGAGACGGGATTGTGGGGGAATGAGCAGTTCTTC
CSVETGLWGNEQFF
>NA|NA|TRBJ2-2|TRBV27
TGTGCCAGCAGGGTCCAGGGGGGTAGGAACACCGGGGAGCTGTTTTTT
CASRVQGGRNTGELFF
>NA|NA|TRBJ1-2|TRBV5-1
TGCGCCAGCAGCTTGATAGGCAGCAGGACGCAAGGCTACACCTTC
CASSLIGSRTQGYTF
>NA|few|TRBJ2-2|TRBV6-5
TGTGCCAGCAGTCCAAACGGCCCGAACACCGGGGAGCTGTTTTTT
CASSPNGPNTGELFF
>NA|NA|TRBJ2-3|TRBV28
TGTGCCAGCAGTTTAGGGAGTCCCACGGATACGCAGTATTTT
CASSLGSPTDTQYF
>NA|NA|TRBJ1-2|TRBV28
TGTGCCAGCAGTTCCGGAGTCTTCTATGGCTACACCTTC
CASSSGVFYGYTF
>TRBD1|NA|TRBJ1-5|TRBV5-1
TGCGCCAGCAGCTTGGGGGACAGGGGACAGCCCCAGCATTTT
CASSLGDRGQPQHF
>TRBD2|NA|TRBJ2-7|TRBV5-5
TGTGCCAGCAGCTTGGCCCCCGGGAGCGGGAGATCCTACGAGCAGTACTTC
CASSLAPGSGRSYEQYF
>TRBD1|NA|TRBJ2-2|TRBV5-6
TGTGCCAGCAGCTTGACAGGGGCGAGCGGGGAGCTGTTTTTT
CASSLTGASGELFF